This TCR beta chain was identified during a study of T-cell reconstitution after alpha-beta-depleted transplantation in children. Study observations and caveats: Recipient T cells and thymic progenitors that survived were the source of the high TCRbeta diversity seen at day 60 in some patients. T-cell counts and diversity were attributed mostly to newly produced T cells one year after transplant. Several hundred expanded graft clones reportedly supplied alpha-beta T cells about two months after transplant.

This clonotype was seen repeatedly, ten times or more. Its specificity is not known. Unique molecular identifiers were used to barcode this TCRbeta library. TCRdb ran MiXCR on the PCR reads and lists one entry per CDR3 protein. The data show approximately 630,000 distinct CDR3 sequences, about an eighth seen once. This sequence was found in a girl aged 2 to 9 with congenital amegakaryocytic thrombocytopenia, due to receive a stem cell transplant. This specimen consisted of PBMCs, obtained before TCRalphabeta/CD19-depleted stem cell transplant.

CDR3 protein: CASSVRDRAYNEQFF. The DNA for the CDR3 is TGTGCCAGCAGCGTCCGGGACAGGGCGTACAATGAGCAGTTCTTC. The V and J genes are TRBV9 and TRBJ2-1, with 9 bases that match TRBD1. This CDR3 has 15 residues. Per the germline V gene, CDR1 is SGDLS and CDR2 is YYNGEE. J was trimmed by 4 bases and V by 2 bases; bases with no gene match: 4.